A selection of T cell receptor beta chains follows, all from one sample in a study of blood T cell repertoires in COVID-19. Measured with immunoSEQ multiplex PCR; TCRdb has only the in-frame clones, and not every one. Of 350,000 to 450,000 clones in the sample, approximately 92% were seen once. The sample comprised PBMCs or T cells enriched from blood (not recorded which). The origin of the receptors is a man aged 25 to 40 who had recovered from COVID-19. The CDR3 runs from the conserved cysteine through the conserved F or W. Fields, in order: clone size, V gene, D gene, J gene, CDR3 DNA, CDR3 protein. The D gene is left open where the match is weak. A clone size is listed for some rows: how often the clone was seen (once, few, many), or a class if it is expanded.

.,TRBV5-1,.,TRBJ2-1,TGCGCCAGCAGCTTGGGACAGAGCTCCTACAATGAGCAGTTCTTC,CASSLGQSSYNEQFF
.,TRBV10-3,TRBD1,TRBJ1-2,TGTGCCATCGGGAAGGGGGCTACCGCTAACTATGGCTACACCTTC,CAIGKGATANYGYTF
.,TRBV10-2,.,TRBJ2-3,TGCGCCAGCACCCCCGGGAGTGGAGGTGCAGATACGCAGTATTTT,CASTPGSGGADTQYF
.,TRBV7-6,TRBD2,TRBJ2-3,TGTGCCAGCAGCCCCATGGGGACTAGCGGGGCCACAGATACGCAGTATTTT,CASSPMGTSGATDTQYF
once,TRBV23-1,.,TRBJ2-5,TGCGCCAGCAGTCAATCTCCGGGAGTACAAGAGACCCAGTACTTC,CASSQSPGVQETQYF
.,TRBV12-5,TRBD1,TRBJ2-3,TGTGCTAGTGGTCTAGATGAATTAGGTAGGGGACAGTACACAGATACGCAGTATTTT,CASGLDELGRGQYTDTQYF
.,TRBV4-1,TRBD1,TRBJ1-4,TGCGCCAGCAGCGGACAGGGATCGGTTGGTGAAAAACTGTTTTTT,CASSGQGSVGEKLFF
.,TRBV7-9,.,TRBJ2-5,TGTGCCAGCAGCCACCTTCGGGAGACCCAGTACTTC,CASSHLRETQYF
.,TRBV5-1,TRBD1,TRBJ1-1,TGCGCCAGCAGCCAACAGGGGGTTAACACTGAAGCTTTCTTT,CASSQQGVNTEAFF
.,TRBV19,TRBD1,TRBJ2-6,TGTGCCAGTAGTCGGACAGGCTCTGGGGCCAACGTCCTGACTTTC,CASSRTGSGANVLTF
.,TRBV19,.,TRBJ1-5,TGTGCCAGTAGTATAGTCCCCAGGGGCACGGAGCCCCAGCATTTT,CASSIVPRGTEPQHF
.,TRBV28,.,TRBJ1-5,TGTGCCAGCAGTCGGGGGACCGGGGTTACCAGTCAGCCCCAGCATTTT,CASSRGTGVTSQPQHF
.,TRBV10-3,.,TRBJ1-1,TGTGCCATCAGTGACCCGGGGAGGGTCACTGAAGCTTTCTTT,CAISDPGRVTEAFF
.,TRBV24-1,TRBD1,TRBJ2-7,TGTGCCACCAGTGATCCCTCGACAGGGGCCTCAGAGCAGTACTTC,CATSDPSTGASEQYF
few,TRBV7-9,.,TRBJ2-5,TGTGCCAGCAGCAACAGACAGGAAGGGACCCAGTACTTC,CASSNRQEGTQYF
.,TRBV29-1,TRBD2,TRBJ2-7,TGCAGCGTTTGGGGGACTAGTCAAGGATACGAGCAGTACTTC,CSVWGTSQGYEQYF
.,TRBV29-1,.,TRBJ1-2,TGCAGCGTTGTTCCGGGTATGGGCTATGGCTACACCTTC,CSVVPGMGYGYTF
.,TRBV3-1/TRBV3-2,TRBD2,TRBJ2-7,TGTGCCAGCAGTGGGCGGGAGTTTTACGAGCAGTACTTC,CASSGREFYEQYF
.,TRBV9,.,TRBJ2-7,TGTGCCAGCAGCGTAGGAGACAGCCGCTACGAGCAGTACTTC,CASSVGDSRYEQYF
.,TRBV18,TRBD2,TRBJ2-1,TGTGCCAGCTCACCACCATCAGCGGGAGGTGTGAATGAGCAGTTCTTC,CASSPPSAGGVNEQFF
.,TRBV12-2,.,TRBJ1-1,TGTGCAAGTCGCTTACGAACCCGACAGGGCCCTTTGTTACTAGCTTTCTTT,CASRLRTRQGPLLLAFF
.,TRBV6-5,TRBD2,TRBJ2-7,TGTGCCAGCAGTTACTTAGCGGGAGGGCCTGACGAGCAGTACTTC,CASSYLAGGPDEQYF
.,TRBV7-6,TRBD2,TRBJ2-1,TGTGCCAGCAGCCGAGGGACTAGCGTCCCCTCCTACAATGAGCAGTTCTTC,CASSRGTSVPSYNEQFF
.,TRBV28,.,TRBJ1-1,TGTGCCAGCAGTTTTGCTCTGGGCTTAAGGGAAGCTTTCTTT,CASSFALGLREAFF
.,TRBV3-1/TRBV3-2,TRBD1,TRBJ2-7,TGTGCCAGCAGCCAAGAAACCCACAGGGGCTCCGAGCAGTACTTC,CASSQETHRGSEQYF
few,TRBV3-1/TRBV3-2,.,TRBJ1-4,TGTGCCAGCAGCCTGGGAGGGGGTCCCGGCGGTGAAAAACTGTTTTTT,CASSLGGGPGGEKLFF